Listed here is a single T cell receptor beta chain. Its antigen target is currently unknown. It has no much larger one-base neighbor in the sample; base qualities were not kept. The data were taken from a study of cytomegalovirus exposure and HLA in healthy donors (dated by TCRdb to between 2016 and 2019). In the study overall: An earlier analysis of roughly 610 of the donors reported about 260 Gb of sequence data and 95 million to 120 million unique TCR beta sequences obtained from about 179 million T cells. An early release that covered some 630 HLA-typed donors contained about 300 gigabases of sequencing data and around 80 million unique TCR sequences. Of the roughly 400 genotyped donors, about 80% fell in the genetic ancestry cluster associated with self-reported Caucasian donors. The study aimed to test whether signatures of past pathogen exposure could be identified by cataloging public T cell receptors. Using immunosequencing, the study profiled T cell repertoires from roughly 650 subjects and related those repertoires to cytomegalovirus serostatus. Along with the approximately 650-subject first cohort, a separate validation cohort of about 110 different subjects was used. High-throughput TCR immunosequencing, statistical association of individual TCRs with disease status, and machine learning were combined to predict cytomegalovirus infection status. A later analysis re-examined previously published TCR beta repertoires from just over 650 donors and added high-resolution HLA genotyping to investigate patterns of TCR occurrence. In the later analysis, no new phenotypic data were used to find candidate immune exposures; instead, reliance was placed on TCR beta sequences and their occurrence across donors. An earlier analysis of more than 450 of the donors used high-throughput TCR beta sequencing to judge whether each TCR beta V gene segment behaved as functional or pseudogenic. Alongside the repertoire data, information on donor age, sex, ethnicity and CMV serostatus was compiled. Genome-wide SNP genotypes for about three fifths of the roughly 670 donors were used in a later genetic analysis, which treated that subset as a discovery cohort. Every repertoire in the discovery cohort had been generated on one and the same sequencing platform. HLA typing included class I and class II loci at four-digit resolution. Typing coverage differed by locus: A, B, C, DRB1 and DQB1 were typed in roughly 629-630 donors, DQA1 in roughly 510, DPA1 in around 610, and DPB1 in approximately 450. Four to six DR-DQ haplotypes were handled as single units for association and clustering, since linkage in the cohort was strong. On average, about 200,000 unique TCR beta nucleotide sequences were sequenced per donor among 398 genotyped donors of the cohort, with 15% to 20% of those sequences being non-productive.

Receptors were amplified or captured by the immunoSEQ multiplex PCR assay. For the multiplex PCR, a mixture combining 60 forward primers for TCR Vbeta segments and 13 reverse primers for TCR Jbeta segments was used. The CDR3 region of rearranged TCR beta genes was amplified from genomic DNA by a multiplex PCR assay. The Illumina HiSeq System was used to sequence the amplified TCR beta libraries as 87-base-pair reads. Processing in the source paper ran as follows. Across the 600 to 700 repertoires, a later analysis counted roughly 84 million unique TCR beta chains, about 10 million of which were shared by at least two donors. To remove PCR and sequencing errors, raw reads were error-corrected and collapsed into unique sequences using a nearest-neighbor algorithm that merged closely related sequences. V, D and J gene segments were assigned by aligning CDR3 sequences to IMGT reference sequences. For a sequence to be retained, a match of at least six nucleotides to both a V gene segment and a J gene segment was required. A rearrangement counted as productive if the CDR3 had no stop codons and remained in frame with V and J, and every other rearrangement counted as non-productive. Following IMGT convention, CDR3 was defined as the stretch from the second conserved V-encoded cysteine up to the conserved J-encoded phenylalanine. Sequences without an unambiguous match to a single V gene segment were excluded from the earlier analysis of a few hundred of the donors. In an earlier analysis of some 590 of the donors, V segments were called functional above 56.7% productive rearrangements and were called segregating when the between-donor standard deviation exceeded 5%. A statistical classification framework was built to diagnose cytomegalovirus status from the catalog of TCR beta chain sequences. In a later analysis, TCR nucleotide sequences were compared against IMGT/GENE-DB human TR gene sequences so that V and J genes could be assigned. Using the TCRdist pipeline, a later analysis assigned CDR3 sequences along with most-parsimonious VDJ recombination scenarios. A later analysis defined each TCR beta chain by its CDR3 amino acid sequence plus V-gene family, and excluded reads lacking a unique V-gene family. To address suspected cross-contamination and a sequencing artifact, a later analysis removed approximately 590 highly shared, low-generation-probability nucleotide sequences. In a later analysis, a clonal expansion index was calculated for each public chain from normalized within-repertoire ranks of inferred template counts. In a later analysis, generation probabilities were computed using a VDJ recombination model fitted to out-of-frame rearrangements, and the results were checked against IGoR. Hypergeometric tests were used in a later analysis to score TCR-TCR, TCR-HLA and TCR-CMV co-occurrence, with a repertoire-size bias correction applied to the TCR pairs. In a later analysis, false discovery rates were estimated by permuting HLA or CMV assignments 20 times. In a later analysis, co-occurring TCRs were grouped using DBSCAN, and TCRdist sequence similarity was added for clustering within HLA-allele-positive subsets. For co-occurrence clustering, repertoires with fewer than 30,000 or more than 120,000 public chains were excluded, along with five repertoires with anomalous nucleotide sharing. TCRdb holds this immuneACCESS table with in-frame rearrangements only. Some clones are missing; in checked studies, unresolved V genes explain under half, and the rest has no known cause. The D gene and trimming were derived from the DNA, and the V and J assignments and clone size from that table. This sample is represented by some 180,000 clones; around 80% of them were singletons. Around 3.4% of the sample is taken by the ten largest.

Results the study describes overall, beyond this receptor: Only TCR beta chains were sequenced in this cohort, and the absence of alpha or paired-chain data limited detectable features. Most CMV-associated TCR beta chains appeared to be HLA-restricted in a later analysis, and the HLA associations seemed to be driven largely by CMV exposure. HLA typing was unavailable for some donors at each locus, so association tests used only the typed subset. According to a later analysis, parvovirus B19, influenza, CMV and Epstein-Barr virus appeared linked to several top co-occurrence clusters. A later genetic analysis reported fewer N-insertions in productive TCRs among donors in an Asian-associated ancestry cluster than the approximately 670-donor mean. Specific HLA alleles were associated with over 15,000 TCR beta sequences at a false discovery rate of 0.05 in a later analysis. In a later analysis, the rate of TCR association differed among HLA loci, with DRB1 alleles having the most associated TCRs and HLA-C alleles having the fewest. Correlated functional status among segregating V segments might reflect linkage disequilibrium, but an unknown experimental factor could not be ruled out. Most TCR sequences were observed very rarely across donors, whereas some public TCRs were present in many individuals. A later analysis found that HLA-associated TCR beta chains were more clonally expanded and had lower generation probabilities than equally common non-associated chains. In a later genetic analysis, a missense DCLRE1C variant was associated with V-gene and J-gene trimming of TCR beta chains, and the association was replicated in an independent cohort. A further reported finding was that TCR beta sequences accurately predicted the HLA-A and HLA-B alleles for most subjects in the first cohort. Assigning TCR associations to individual alleles was difficult when HLA alleles, especially DR and DQ, strongly co-occurred. According to the authors, the approach could potentially be generalized to other disease states and immunological phenotypes. The earlier analysis of fewer than 750 of the donors excluded 15 to 20 rarely observed V segments, including chromosome 9 orphons, because counts were too low. In vitro tests confirmed that a few of the cytomegalovirus-associated TCR beta chains recognize cytomegalovirus antigens. A group of highly shared sequence variants was considered likely to be a technical artifact of the sequencing pipeline. Cytomegalovirus status was reported to be diagnosed by the classifier with high specificity and sensitivity in both the original and validation cohorts. In an earlier analysis of about 600 of the donors, most TCR beta V segments appeared in productive rearrangements about 90% or about 30% of the time, broadly matching IMGT annotations. The study listed approximately 150 TCR beta chains as associated with cytomegalovirus. CMV serostatus was the only immune exposure information available for the cohort. Sequencing depth was assumed to be roughly uniform across donors in the presence/absence analyses, though that assumption may not hold.

The cohort was made up of 500 to 850 healthy bone marrow donors. At the time of sampling, all cohort members were nominally healthy, though unrecorded immune exposures were likely present. The donor tested CMV seropositive, placing the donor among the approximately 290 seropositive members of the cohort. Every donor gave a peripheral blood sample, and the peripheral blood mononuclear cells from that sample were used for TCR beta sequencing. The Qiagen DNeasy Blood Extraction Kit was used to extract genomic DNA from the blood cell samples. Sample: PBMCs. The receptor's source is a woman in her sixties in good health and CMV-seropositive.

The base sequence is TGTGCCTGGAGTGTTGGGCTCTATGGCTACACCTTC. Translated, it reads CAWSVGLYGYTF. Recombination connected TRBV30 to TRBJ1-2; the D gene is unclear. The germline V gene (reference sequence) supplies CDR1 GTSNPN and CDR2 SVGIG. Spanning cysteine to phenylalanine, the CDR3 consists of 12 amino acids. The CDR3 DNA has 36 bases and is translated from base 1. The junction carries 6 bases between V and J, which are trimmed by 0 bases and 4 bases respectively.